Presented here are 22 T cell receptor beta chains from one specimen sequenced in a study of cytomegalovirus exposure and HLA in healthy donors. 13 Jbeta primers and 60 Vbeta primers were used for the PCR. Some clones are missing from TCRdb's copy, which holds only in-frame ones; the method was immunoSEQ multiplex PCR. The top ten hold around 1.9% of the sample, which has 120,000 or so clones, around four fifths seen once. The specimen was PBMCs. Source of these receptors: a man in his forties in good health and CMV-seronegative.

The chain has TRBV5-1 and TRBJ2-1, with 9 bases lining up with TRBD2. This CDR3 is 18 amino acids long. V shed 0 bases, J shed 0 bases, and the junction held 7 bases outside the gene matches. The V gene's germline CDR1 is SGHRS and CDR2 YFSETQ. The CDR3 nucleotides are TGCGCCAGCAGCTTGGTGCTAGCGGGAATGAGCTCCTACAATGAGCAGTTCTTC. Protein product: CASSLVLAGMSSYNEQFF.

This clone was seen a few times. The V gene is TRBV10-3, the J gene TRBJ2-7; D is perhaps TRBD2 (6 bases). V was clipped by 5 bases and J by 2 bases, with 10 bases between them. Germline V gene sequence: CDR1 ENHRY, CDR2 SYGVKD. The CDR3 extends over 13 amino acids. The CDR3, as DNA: TGTGCCATCAGTCCCCCGGGAGCCTACGAGCAGTACTTC. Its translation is CAISPPGAYEQYF.

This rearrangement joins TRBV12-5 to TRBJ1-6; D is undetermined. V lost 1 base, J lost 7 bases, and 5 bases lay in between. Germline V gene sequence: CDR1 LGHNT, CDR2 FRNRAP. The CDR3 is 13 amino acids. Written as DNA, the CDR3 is TGTGCTAGTGGTTTGGAGAGCAATTCACCCCTCCACTTT. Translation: CASGLESNSPLHF.

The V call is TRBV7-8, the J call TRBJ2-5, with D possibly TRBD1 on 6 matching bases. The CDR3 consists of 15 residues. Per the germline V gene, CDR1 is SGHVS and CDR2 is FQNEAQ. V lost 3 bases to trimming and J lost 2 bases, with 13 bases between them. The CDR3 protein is CASSLYDRLQETQYF. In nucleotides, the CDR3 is TGTGCCAGCAGCTTGTACGACAGGCTACAAGAGACCCAGTACTTC.

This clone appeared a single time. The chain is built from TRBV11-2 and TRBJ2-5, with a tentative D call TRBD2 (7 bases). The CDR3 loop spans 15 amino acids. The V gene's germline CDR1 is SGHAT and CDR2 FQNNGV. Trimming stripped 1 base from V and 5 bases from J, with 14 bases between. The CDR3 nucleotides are TGTGCCAGCAGCTTAGTTCGGGGGGCCCAGGAGACCCAGTACTTC. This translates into CASSLVRGAQETQYF.

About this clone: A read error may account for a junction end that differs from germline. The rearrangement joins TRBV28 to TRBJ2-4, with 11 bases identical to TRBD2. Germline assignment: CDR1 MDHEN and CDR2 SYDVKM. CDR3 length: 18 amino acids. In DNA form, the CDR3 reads TGTGCCAGCAGTTTATTTCTAGCGGGAGGACTAGCCAAAAACAGTCAGTACTTC. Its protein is CASSLFLAGGLAKNSQYF.

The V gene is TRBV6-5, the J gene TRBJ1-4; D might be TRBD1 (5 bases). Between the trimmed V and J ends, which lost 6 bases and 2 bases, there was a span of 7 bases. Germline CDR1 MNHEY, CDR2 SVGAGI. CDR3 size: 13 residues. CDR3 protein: CASRGGTNEKLFF. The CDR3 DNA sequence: TGTGCCAGCAGGGGGGGTACTAATGAAAAACTGTTTTTT.

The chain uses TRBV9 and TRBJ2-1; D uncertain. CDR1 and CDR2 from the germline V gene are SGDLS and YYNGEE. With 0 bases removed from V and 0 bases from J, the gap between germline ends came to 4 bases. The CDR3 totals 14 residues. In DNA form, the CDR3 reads TGTGCCAGCAGCGTAGTCAGCTCCTACAATGAGCAGTTCTTC. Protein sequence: CASSVVSSYNEQFF.

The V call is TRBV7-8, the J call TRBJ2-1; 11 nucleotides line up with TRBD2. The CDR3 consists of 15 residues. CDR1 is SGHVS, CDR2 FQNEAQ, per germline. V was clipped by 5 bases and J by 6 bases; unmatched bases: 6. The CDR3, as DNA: TGTGCCAGCAGCCGTACTAGCGGGAGCGGCAATGAGCAGTTCTTC. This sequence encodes CASSRTSGSGNEQFF. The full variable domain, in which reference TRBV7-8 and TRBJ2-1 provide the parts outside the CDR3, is GAGVSQSPRYKVAKRGQDVALRCDPISGHVSLFWYQQALGQGPEFLTYFQNEAQLDKSGLPSDRFFAERPEGSVSTLKIQRTQQEDSAVYLCASSRTSGSGNEQFFGPGTRLTVL.

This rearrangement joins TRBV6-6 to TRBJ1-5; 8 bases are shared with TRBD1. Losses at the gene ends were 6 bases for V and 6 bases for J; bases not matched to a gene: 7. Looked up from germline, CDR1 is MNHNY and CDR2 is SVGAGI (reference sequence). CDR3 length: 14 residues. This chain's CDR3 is CASSFTGGGQPQHF. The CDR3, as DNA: TGTGCCAGCAGCTTTACAGGGGGAGGTCAGCCCCAGCATTTT.

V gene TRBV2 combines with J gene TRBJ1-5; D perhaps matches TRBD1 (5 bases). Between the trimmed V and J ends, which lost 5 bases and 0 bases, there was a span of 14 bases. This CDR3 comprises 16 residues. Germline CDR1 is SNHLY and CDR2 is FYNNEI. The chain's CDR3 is CASSSQGRVSNQPQHF. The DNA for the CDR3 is TGTGCCAGCAGTTCCCAGGGAAGAGTTAGCAATCAGCCCCAGCATTTT.

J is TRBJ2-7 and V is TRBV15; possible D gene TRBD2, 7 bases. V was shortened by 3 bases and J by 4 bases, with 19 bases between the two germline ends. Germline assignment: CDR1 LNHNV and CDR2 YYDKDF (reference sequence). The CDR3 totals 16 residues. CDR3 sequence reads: CATSRVGGGAGYEQYF. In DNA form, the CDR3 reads TGTGCCACCAGCAGGGTTGGGGGGGGCGCGGGTTACGAGCAGTACTTC. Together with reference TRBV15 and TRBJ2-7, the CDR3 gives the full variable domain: DAMVIQNPRYQVTQFGKPVTLSCSQTLNHNVMYWYQQKSSQAPKLLFHYYDKDFNNEADTPDNFQSRRPNTSFCFLDIRSPGLGDTAMYLCATSRVGGGAGYEQYFGPGTRLTVT.

The CDR3 coding sequence is TGTGCCAGCAGAGGGGGCAGGGCTAATGAAAAACTGTTTTTT. Its protein is CASRGGRANEKLFF. The V call is TRBV6-5, the J call TRBJ1-4, with TRBD1 matching 7 bases. Germline V gene lookup returns CDR1 MNHEY and CDR2 SVGAGI. The CDR3 sequence is 14 residues long. Unmatched junction bases numbered 4, after V lost 6 bases and J lost 3 bases.

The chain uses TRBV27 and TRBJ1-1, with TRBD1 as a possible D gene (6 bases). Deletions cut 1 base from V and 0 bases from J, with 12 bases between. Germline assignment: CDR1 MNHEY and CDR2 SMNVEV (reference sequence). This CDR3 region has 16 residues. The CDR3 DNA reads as TGTGCCAGCAGTTTATACTCTGGACAGTTGAACACTGAAGCTTTCTTT. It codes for CASSLYSGQLNTEAFF.

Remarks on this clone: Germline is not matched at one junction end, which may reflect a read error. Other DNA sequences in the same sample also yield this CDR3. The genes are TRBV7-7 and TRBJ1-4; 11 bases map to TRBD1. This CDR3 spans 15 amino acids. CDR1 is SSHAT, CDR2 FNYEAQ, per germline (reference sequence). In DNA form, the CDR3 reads TGCGCCAGCAGCTCGGGACAGGGGGCTAATGAAAAACTGTTTTTT. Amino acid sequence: CASSSGQGANEKLFF.

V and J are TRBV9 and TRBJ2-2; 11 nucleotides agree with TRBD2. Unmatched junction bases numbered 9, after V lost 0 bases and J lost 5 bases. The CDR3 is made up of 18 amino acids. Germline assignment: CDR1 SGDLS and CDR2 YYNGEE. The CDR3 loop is CASSVVAGGRLGTGELFF. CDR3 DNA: TGTGCCAGCAGCGTAGTAGCGGGGGGGCGGCTTGGTACCGGGGAGCTGTTTTTT.

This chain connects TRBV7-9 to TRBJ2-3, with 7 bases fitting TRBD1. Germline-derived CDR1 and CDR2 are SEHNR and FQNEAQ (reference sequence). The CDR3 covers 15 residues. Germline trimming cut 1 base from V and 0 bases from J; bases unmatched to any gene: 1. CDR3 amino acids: CASSLGDSSTDTQYF. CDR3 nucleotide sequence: TGTGCCAGCAGCTTAGGGGACAGTAGCACAGATACGCAGTATTTT.

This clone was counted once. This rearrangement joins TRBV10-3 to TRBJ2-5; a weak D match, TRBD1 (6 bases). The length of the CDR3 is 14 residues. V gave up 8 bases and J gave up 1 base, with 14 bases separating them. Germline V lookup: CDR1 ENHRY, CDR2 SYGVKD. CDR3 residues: CAIGPGALQETQYF. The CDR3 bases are TGTGCCATCGGCCCAGGGGCTCTCCAAGAGACCCAGTACTTC.

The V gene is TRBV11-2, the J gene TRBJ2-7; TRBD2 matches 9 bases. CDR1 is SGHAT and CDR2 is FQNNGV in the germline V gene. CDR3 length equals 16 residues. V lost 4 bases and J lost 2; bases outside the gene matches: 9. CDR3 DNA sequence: TGTGCCAGCAGCTCCGGGGGAGCGGGAGGACCCTACGAGCAGTACTTC. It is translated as CASSSGGAGGPYEQYF. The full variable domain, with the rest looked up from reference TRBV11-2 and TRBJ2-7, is EAGVAQSPRYKIIEKRQSVAFWCNPISGHATLYWYQQILGQGPKLLIQFQNNGVVDDSQLPKDRFSAERLKGVDSTLKIQPAKLEDSAVYLCASSSGGAGGPYEQYFGPGTRLTVT.

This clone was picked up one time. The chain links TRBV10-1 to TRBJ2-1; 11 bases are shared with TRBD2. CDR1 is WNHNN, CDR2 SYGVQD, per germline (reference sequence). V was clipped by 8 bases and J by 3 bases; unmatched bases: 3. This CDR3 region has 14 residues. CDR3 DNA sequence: TGCGCCAGCTCCACTAGCGGGAGCTACAATGAGCAGTTCTTC. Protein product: CASSTSGSYNEQFF.

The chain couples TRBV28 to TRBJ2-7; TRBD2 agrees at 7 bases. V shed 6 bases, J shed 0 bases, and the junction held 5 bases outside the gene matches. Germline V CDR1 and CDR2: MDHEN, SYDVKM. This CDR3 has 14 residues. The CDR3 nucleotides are TGTGCCAGCAGGCGGGAGCAGGCCTCCTACGAGCAGTACTTC. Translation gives CASRREQASYEQYF.

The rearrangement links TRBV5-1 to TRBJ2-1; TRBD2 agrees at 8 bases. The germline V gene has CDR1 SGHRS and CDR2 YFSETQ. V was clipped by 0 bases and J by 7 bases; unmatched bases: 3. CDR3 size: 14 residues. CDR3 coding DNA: TGCGCCAGCAGCTTGGGGACTAGCATAAATGAGCAGTTCTTC. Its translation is CASSLGTSINEQFF.